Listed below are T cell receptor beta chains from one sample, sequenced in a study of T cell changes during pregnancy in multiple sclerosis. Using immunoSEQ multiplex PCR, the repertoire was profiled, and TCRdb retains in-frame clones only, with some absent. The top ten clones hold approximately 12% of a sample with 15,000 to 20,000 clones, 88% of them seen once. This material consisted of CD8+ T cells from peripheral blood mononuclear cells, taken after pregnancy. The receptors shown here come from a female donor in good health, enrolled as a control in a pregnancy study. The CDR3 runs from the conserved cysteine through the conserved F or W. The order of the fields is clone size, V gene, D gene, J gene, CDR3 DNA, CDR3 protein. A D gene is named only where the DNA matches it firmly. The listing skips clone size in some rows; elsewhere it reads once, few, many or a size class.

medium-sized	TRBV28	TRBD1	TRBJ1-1	TGTGCCAGCAGGCTCGACAGGGGGAACACTGAAGCTTTCTTT	CASRLDRGNTEAFF
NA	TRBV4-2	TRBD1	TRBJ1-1	TGTGCCAGCAGCAACACAGGGGAAGGATGGAACACTGAAGCTTTCTTT	CASSNTGEGWNTEAFF
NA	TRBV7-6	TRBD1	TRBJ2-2	TGTGCCAGCAGTGATACAGGGGGCGCGGGCACCGGGGAGCTGTTTTTT	CASSDTGGAGTGELFF
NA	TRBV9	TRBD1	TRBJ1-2	TGTGCCAGCAGCTTCGGACAGGGGTTGGATGGCTACACCTTC	CASSFGQGLDGYTF
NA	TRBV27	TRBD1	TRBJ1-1	TGTGCCAGCAGCCCCGGGACAGCGAACACTGAAGCTTTCTTT	CASSPGTANTEAFF
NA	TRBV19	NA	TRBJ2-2	TGTGCCAGTAGTATAGTCTACACCGGGGAGCTGTTTTTT	CASSIVYTGELFF
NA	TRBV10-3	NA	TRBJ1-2	TGTGCCATCAGTGATGGAGTCGGCTACACCTTC	CAISDGVGYTF
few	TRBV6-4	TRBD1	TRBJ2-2	TGTGCCAGCAGTGACAGGCCGGGACAGGGGGCCGGGGAGCTGTTTTTT	CASSDRPGQGAGELFF
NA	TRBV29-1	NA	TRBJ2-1	TGCAGCGTTGACAGTGGCTATGAGCAGTTCTTC	CSVDSGYEQFF
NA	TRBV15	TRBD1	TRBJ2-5	TGTGCCACCAGCGGCCGGGACAGGGGGCAAGAGACCCAGTACTTC	CATSGRDRGQETQYF
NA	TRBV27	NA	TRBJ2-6	TGTGCCAGCAGTTCACCCGGCGGGGCTGGGGCCAACGTCCTGACTTTC	CASSSPGGAGANVLTF
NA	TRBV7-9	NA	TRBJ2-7	TGTGCCAGCAGCTTAGTGGGAGTAACCCTCTACGAGCAGTACTTC	CASSLVGVTLYEQYF
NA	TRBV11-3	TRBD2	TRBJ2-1	TGTGCCAGCAGCTTTGGCGGGAGGGATAGCTACAATGAGCAGTTCTTC	CASSFGGRDSYNEQFF
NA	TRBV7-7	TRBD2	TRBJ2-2	TGTGCTAGCAGCTTACGGACTAGCGGGCCGAACACCGGGGAGCTGTTTTTT	CASSLRTSGPNTGELFF